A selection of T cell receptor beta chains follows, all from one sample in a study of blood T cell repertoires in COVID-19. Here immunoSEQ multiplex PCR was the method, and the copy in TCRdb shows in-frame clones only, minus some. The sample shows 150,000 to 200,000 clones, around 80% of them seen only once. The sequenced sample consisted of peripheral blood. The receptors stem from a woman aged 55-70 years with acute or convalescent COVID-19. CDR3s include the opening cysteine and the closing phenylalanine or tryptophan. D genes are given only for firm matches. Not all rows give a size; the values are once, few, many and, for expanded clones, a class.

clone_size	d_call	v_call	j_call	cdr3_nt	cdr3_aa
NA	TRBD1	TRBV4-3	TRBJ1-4	TGCGCCAGCAGCCAAGATCGCCAGGGGGATGAAAAACTGTTTTTT	CASSQDRQGDEKLFF
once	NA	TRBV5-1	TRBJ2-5	TGCGCCAGCAAGATGGTGCTAGGGGAAGAGACCCAGTACTTC	CASKMVLGEETQYF
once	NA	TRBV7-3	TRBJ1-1	TGTGCCAGCAGCCTTCAGGGATACACTGAAGCTTTCTTT	CASSLQGYTEAFF
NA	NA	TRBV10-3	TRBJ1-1	TGTGCCATCAGGGGACACAGGGAGAAGAACACTGAAGCTTTCTTT	CAIRGHREKNTEAFF
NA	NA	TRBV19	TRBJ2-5	TGTGCCAGTAGTAGCCAGCAAGAGACCCAGTACTTC	CASSSQQETQYF
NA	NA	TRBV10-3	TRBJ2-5	TGTGCCATCAGTGATTCGGGGGGCCTCCCGGAGACCCAGTACTTC	CAISDSGGLPETQYF
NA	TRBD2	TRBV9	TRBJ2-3	TGTGCCAGCAGCGACATTACCGGGGGGGGCACAGATACGCAGTATTTT	CASSDITGGGTDTQYF
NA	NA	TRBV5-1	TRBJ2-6	TGCGCCAGCAGCTTCCTCGGTAGGGCCAACGTCCTGACTTTC	CASSFLGRANVLTF
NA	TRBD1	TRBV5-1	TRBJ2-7	TGCGCCAGCAGCTTGGGGGCGGGACAGGGGGCGGGTGAGCAGTACTTC	CASSLGAGQGAGEQYF
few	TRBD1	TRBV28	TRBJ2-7	TGTGCCAGCAGTTCCACGGGACAGCGCTACGAGCAGTACTTC	CASSSTGQRYEQYF
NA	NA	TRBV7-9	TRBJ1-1	TGTGCCAGCAGCTTAGGAGGTGGCGGGGCTTTCTTT	CASSLGGGGAFF